This T cell receptor beta chain was profiled in a study of T cells in Graves' hyperthyroidism and ophthalmopathy. Broader study findings: From stable hyperthyroidism, ophthalmopathy was set apart by a 13 V-J model. Most expanded thyroid clonotypes above 0.001 also appeared in blood.

Regions amplified from RNA transcripts were the TCR beta CDR3 regions. The HTBI primer set was used in a first-round RT-PCR of the TCR CDR3. TCRdb used MiXCR to reprocess the multiplex PCR reads, holding one entry per CDR3 protein. In the table there are 600,000 to 800,000 distinct CDR3 sequences, approximately 36% of which are singletons. This clonotype was observed a few times. Antigen specificity is unknown. PBMCs were obtained from 9 to 10 ml fresh peripheral blood. Sequenced material: blood. The receptor was isolated from a woman aged 40 to 50 with Graves' hyperthyroidism.

CDR3 DNA sequence: TGTGCCAGCAGCCGGGGACAGGCGGACACCGGGGAGCTGTTTTTT. This encodes CASSRGQADTGELFF. The V call is TRBV12-3 or TRBV12-4, the J call TRBJ2-2; 8 bases are shared with TRBD1. J gave up 3 bases and V 6 bases, and 6 bases lay outside the gene matches. There are 15 residues in the CDR3.